These 25 T cell receptor beta chains share one sample of origin, sequenced in a study of blood T cell repertoires in COVID-19. Sequencing used immunoSEQ multiplex PCR; TCRdb keeps in-frame clones, though not all of them. Of 200,000 to 250,000 clones listed, roughly 87% are singletons. The specimen sequenced was peripheral blood. The receptors come from a man in his forties or fifties with active or convalescent COVID-19.

This clone was seen a single time. The V call is TRBV5-1, the J call TRBJ1-4; the match to TRBD1 covers 9 bases. The V gene end was trimmed by 4 bases and the J gene end by 2 bases; junction bases not matched to a gene: 3. The V gene's germline CDR1 is SGHRS and CDR2 YFSETQ. The CDR3 is 15 amino acids. CDR3 in amino acids: CASSPGTGTNEKLFF. In DNA form, the CDR3 reads TGCGCCAGCAGCCCAGGGACAGGGACTAATGAAAAACTGTTTTTT.

The chain links TRBV11-2 to TRBJ1-6, with a tentative D call TRBD1 (5 bases). The V end was cut by 7 bases, the J end by 7 bases, with 17 bases between. The CDR3 is 15 amino acids. Germline CDR1 SGHAT, CDR2 FQNNGV. The CDR3 region is CASTPWGLDNSPLHF. The CDR3 DNA is TGTGCCAGCACCCCATGGGGACTTGACAATTCACCCCTCCACTTT.

The CDR3 loop is CASSLGRDTEAFF. CDR3 nucleotide sequence: TGTGCCAGCAGTTTAGGCCGGGACACTGAAGCTTTCTTT. The chain carries TRBV28 and TRBJ1-1; D unresolved. Germline V lookup: CDR1 MDHEN, CDR2 SYDVKM. The CDR3 covers 13 residues. V gave up 2 bases and J gave up 3 bases, with 7 bases separating them.

The rearrangement links TRBV6-5 to TRBJ1-5; D call uncertain. Trimming shortened V by 8 bases and J by 2 bases, and 16 bases separated the two germline ends. This CDR3 comprises 15 residues. CDR1 and CDR2 from the germline V gene are MNHEY and SVGAGI. The CDR3 bases are TGTGCCAGCCTACCCGATTTCTATGGCAATCAGCCCCAGCATTTT. Its translation: CASLPDFYGNQPQHF.

The chain carries TRBV2 and TRBJ2-3, with TRBD2 matching 8 bases. CDR1 and CDR2 (germline): SNHLY, FYNNEI. V gave up 4 bases and J gave up 0 bases; unmatched junction bases: 3. This CDR3 is built from 15 residues. In nucleotides, the CDR3 is TGTGCCAGCAGTGGGGCTAGCGGGAGCACAGATACGCAGTATTTT. Its protein product is CASSGASGSTDTQYF.

The V gene is TRBV18, the J gene TRBJ1-5; TRBD1 aligns across 12 bases. Germline trimming cut 1 base from V and 0 bases from J; bases unmatched to any gene: 4. Germline V lookup: CDR1 KGHSH, CDR2 LQKENI. CDR3 size: 18 residues. CDR3 protein: CASSPRGQGAISNQPQHF. The DNA for the CDR3 is TGTGCCAGCTCACCACGGGGACAGGGGGCGATTAGCAATCAGCCCCAGCATTTT.

In its sample, this clone was seen a few times. The chain carries TRBV5-6 and TRBJ1-1, with D possibly TRBD1 on 6 matching bases. The CDR3 contains 12 residues. Germline V gene sequence: CDR1 SGHDT, CDR2 YYEEEE. V shed 2 bases and J shed 7 bases, with 9 bases lying between them. CDR3 protein: CASSFGQYEAFF. In nucleotides, the CDR3 is TGTGCCAGCAGCTTCGGACAGTATGAAGCTTTCTTT. Looking up the rest from reference TRBV5-6 and TRBJ1-1 gives the full variable domain: DAGVTQSPTHLIKTRGQQVTLRCSPKSGHDTVSWYQQALGQGPQFIFQYYEEEERQRGNFPDRFSGHQFPNYSSELNVNALLLGDSALYLCASSFGQYEAFFGQGTRLTVV.

This chain connects TRBV6-5 to TRBJ2-5; a possible D gene is TRBD2 (5 bases). CDR1 MNHEY and CDR2 SVGAGI come from the germline V gene. The CDR3 sequence is 13 residues long. Trimming stripped 7 bases from V and 4 bases from J, with 13 bases between. Written as DNA, the CDR3 is TGTGCCAGCAATCGAGGGTTGAGAGAGACCCAGTACTTC. Protein: CASNRGLRETQYF.

The chain has TRBV5-6 and TRBJ1-5; 7 nucleotides match TRBD1. Germline V gene sequence: CDR1 SGHDT, CDR2 YYEEEE. This CDR3 comprises 16 residues. V lost 2 bases to trimming and J lost 7 bases; unmatched junction nucleotides: 12. The CDR3 loop reads CASSFGGGAGGQPQHF. The CDR3 coding sequence is TGTGCCAGCAGCTTCGGAGGGGGCGCGGGAGGACAGCCCCAGCATTTT.

Written as DNA, the CDR3 is TGTGCCAGCAGTTATAAGCGGATCAATCAGCCCCAGCATTTT. The encoded protein is CASSYKRINQPQHF. The gene calls are TRBV6-5 and TRBJ1-5; D is uncertain. The CDR3 loop spans 14 amino acids. Deletions cut 3 bases from V and 3 bases from J, with 9 bases between. The germline gives CDR1 MNHEY, CDR2 SVGAGI.

The chain combines TRBV29-1 with TRBJ1-2; maybe TRBD1 (5 bases). Germline V lookup: CDR1 SQVTM, CDR2 ANQGSEA. The V gene lost 7 bases and the J gene lost 4 bases, with 13 bases spanning the gap. This CDR3 is 12 amino acids long. CDR3 nucleotide sequence: TGCAGCGCCCGACTGGGGCCCTATGGCTACACCTTC. This encodes CSARLGPYGYTF.

The CDR3 DNA sequence: TGTGCCAGCAGCCATATAGTCGGCAGGGGGGATGAAAAACTGTTTTTT. Residues: CASSHIVGRGDEKLFF. This chain uses TRBV3-1 (or the pseudogene TRBV3-2) with TRBJ1-4; 7 bases are a match to TRBD1. Looked up from germline, CDR1 is LGHDT and CDR2 is YNNKEL (reference sequence). This CDR3 region has 16 residues. The ends lost 3 bases at V and 6 bases at J; junction bases unmatched: 10.

The V call is TRBV5-1, the J call TRBJ2-1; perhaps TRBD2 as D (6 bases). The CDR3 runs to 16 residues. V was trimmed by 1 base and J by 0 bases, leaving 11 bases between them. Germline assignment: CDR1 SGHRS and CDR2 YFSETQ. The CDR3 loop reads CASSLSAGSSYNEQFF. The CDR3 nucleotides are TGCGCCAGCAGCTTGTCGGCGGGGAGCTCCTACAATGAGCAGTTCTTC.

The rearrangement links TRBV5-1 to TRBJ2-2, with D possibly TRBD2 on 6 matching bases. V was cut by 0 bases and J by 2 bases, with 11 bases left in between. Germline CDR1 SGHRS, CDR2 YFSETQ. The CDR3 is made up of 16 amino acids. The CDR3 nucleotides read TGCGCCAGCAGCTTGGAGGCGGGACCAAACACCGGGGAGCTGTTTTTT. Its translation: CASSLEAGPNTGELFF.

As DNA, the CDR3 is TGCGCCAGCAGCTTGGAGGCGGGATGGCACAATGAGCAGTTCTTC. This gives the protein CASSLEAGWHNEQFF. The rearrangement joins TRBV5-1 to TRBJ2-1; weak D call: TRBD2 (6 bases). Germline lookup yields CDR1 SGHRS and CDR2 YFSETQ. The CDR3 contains 15 residues. With 0 bases removed from V and 5 bases from J, the gap between germline ends came to 12 bases.

This clone appeared once. This chain uses TRBV6-5 with TRBJ2-7; weak D call: TRBD1 (6 bases). Deletions cut 2 bases from V and 4 bases from J, with 12 bases between. The CDR3 spans 14 residues. From germline, CDR1 is MNHEY and CDR2 SVGAGI. CDR3 residues: CASSYNPGVYEQYF. The DNA of the CDR3 is TGTGCCAGCAGTTACAATCCAGGGGTTTACGAGCAGTACTTC.

The chain has TRBV19 and TRBJ1-5; a possible D gene is TRBD1 (6 bases). Germline values: CDR1 LNHDA, CDR2 SQIVND (reference sequence). V was pared by 6 bases and J by 7 bases, with 13 bases between. This CDR3 spans 13 amino acids. CDR3 in amino acids: CASSQTGRQPQHF. The CDR3, as DNA: TGTGCCAGTAGCCAAACAGGGAGACAGCCCCAGCATTTT.

The rearrangement links TRBV27 to TRBJ2-3; D possibly corresponds to TRBD1 (5 bases). CDR3 length equals 16 residues. The V gene's germline CDR1 is MNHEY and CDR2 SMNVEV (reference sequence). Trimming left V 6 bases short and J 1 base short, with 17 bases between. CDR3 bases: TGTGCCAGCAGGGGTAAGACAGCGCATGGCACAGATACGCAGTATTTT. Translated: CASRGKTAHGTDTQYF.

The V call is TRBV6-1, the J call TRBJ2-7; D is ambiguous. V lost 0 bases and J 2 bases, leaving 14 bases between the germline ends. CDR1 is MNHNS, CDR2 SASEGT, per germline. This CDR3 comprises 16 residues. The CDR3 nucleotides are TGTGCCAGCAGTGAAGCGCTTGCCGGGTCAACCTACGAGCAGTACTTC. Its translation is CASSEALAGSTYEQYF.

This chain connects TRBV21-1 to TRBJ2-7; TRBD1 was called by the table and not checked on the DNA. TRBV21-1 is a pseudogene segment. The CDR3 spans 13 residues. DNA of the CDR3: TGTGCCATCCGGCAGGGGCCTATGTACGAGCAGTACTTC. As protein: CAIRQGPMYEQYF.

This chain connects TRBV13 to TRBJ2-1; TRBD2 agrees at 8 bases. V was pared by 1 base and J by 5 bases, with 10 bases of the junction left unmatched. Germline V gene sequence: CDR1 PRHDT, CDR2 FYEKMQ (reference sequence). This CDR3 is 17 amino acids long. The CDR3 DNA reads TGTGCCAGCAGCTTAGAGGCGTGGCTAGCGGGTAACAATGAGCAGTTCTTC. This codes for CASSLEAWLAGNNEQFF.

V gene TRBV5-6 combines with J gene TRBJ2-5, with D perhaps matching TRBD2 (5 bases). V lost 4 bases, J lost 5 bases, and 9 bases lay in between. The CDR3 length is 12 residues. Germline V gene lookup returns CDR1 SGHDT and CDR2 YYEEEE. The CDR3 reads CASSPRGETQYF. The CDR3 DNA reads TGTGCCAGCAGCCCACGAGGGGAGACCCAGTACTTC.

The chain is built from TRBV9 and TRBJ1-3; no clear D gene. V was cut by 0 bases and J by 1 base, with 8 bases left in between. This CDR3 spans 15 amino acids. CDR1 SGDLS and CDR2 YYNGEE come from the germline V gene. The CDR3 region has the DNA TGTGCCAGCAGCGTAGTATCGGGGTCTGGAAACACCATATATTTT. The encoded protein is CASSVVSGSGNTIYF.

V usage is TRBV27 and J usage is TRBJ1-6, with D maybe TRBD1 (5 bases). The V gene's germline CDR1 is MNHEY and CDR2 SMNVEV (reference sequence). With 0 bases removed from V and 7 bases from J, the gap between germline ends came to 10 bases. The CDR3 sequence is 15 residues long. CDR3 bases: TGTGCCAGCAGTTTATCGTACAGGTCCAATTCACCCCTCCACTTT. This encodes CASSLSYRSNSPLHF.

This clone was counted a few times. This chain connects TRBV6-1 to TRBJ2-2; possible D gene TRBD2, 5 bases. From germline, CDR1 is MNHNS and CDR2 SASEGT. The CDR3 is 16 amino acids. V lost 2 bases to trimming and J lost 4 bases, with 14 bases between them. This CDR3 is CASSEYLEGSTGELFF. CDR3 DNA: TGTGCCAGCAGTGAATATCTAGAGGGAAGCACCGGGGAGCTGTTTTTT.